The 21 T cell receptor beta chains listed next were all sequenced from one sample in a study of T cell repertoires in cytomegalovirus infection. TCRdb called the reads again in MiXCR, with one record for every CDR3 protein. In the table there are a few hundred thousand distinct CDR3 sequences, approximately 26% of which are singletons. Sample: PBMCs. The receptor source for this set is a human donor in good health (CMV status not recorded). Some clones in this sample may be carry-over from other donors' samples.

V and J are TRBV4-1 and TRBJ1-1, with D hard to call. CDR1 and CDR2 from the germline V gene are MGHRA and YSYEKL. V was trimmed by 3 bases and J by 0 bases, leaving 11 bases between them. CDR3 length: 15 residues. CDR3 protein: CASSHPGRLNTEAFF. The CDR3 DNA follows: TGCGCCAGCAGCCATCCTGGACGGTTGAACACTGAAGCTTTCTTT.

The V and J genes are TRBV2 and TRBJ1-1; D is ambiguous. The CDR3 loop spans 13 amino acids. Per the germline V gene, CDR1 is SNHLY and CDR2 is FYNNEI. V dropped 6 bases and J dropped 1 base, with 9 bases sitting between them. The CDR3 here is CASRDGRNTEAFF. The CDR3 nucleotides are TGTGCCAGCAGGGACGGGAGGAACACTGAAGCTTTCTTT.

The J gene is TRBJ2-2, the V gene TRBV7-9; D is possibly TRBD1 (5 bases). With 1 base removed from V and 6 bases from J, the gap between germline ends came to 12 bases. In germline, CDR1 is SEHNR, CDR2 FQNEAQ (reference sequence). This CDR3 has 15 amino acids. The DNA for the CDR3 is TGTGCCAGCAGCTTAGAGGCAGGGTTGGCCGGGGAGCTGTTTTTT. This sequence encodes CASSLEAGLAGELFF.

The chain recombines TRBV2 with TRBJ2-4; no definite D call. The V end lost 3 bases, the J end lost 0 bases, and 12 bases lay between the germline ends. The CDR3 runs 16 residues. The germline CDR1 and CDR2 sequences are SNHLY and FYNNEI. The CDR3 protein is CASSEKGGIAKNIQYF. CDR3 nucleotides: TGTGCCAGCAGTGAGAAAGGCGGAATAGCCAAAAACATTCAGTACTTC.

The chain is built from TRBV29-1 and TRBJ2-1; no reliable D call. The CDR3 loop spans 10 amino acids. Deletions cut 5 bases from V and 7 bases from J, with 6 bases between. In germline, CDR1 is SQVTM, CDR2 ANQGSEA. The CDR3 loop reads CSVLTNEQFF. In DNA, the CDR3 is TGCAGCGTTCTTACAAATGAGCAGTTCTTC.

This clonotype was detected only a few times. This chain connects TRBV11-2 to TRBJ2-1; 10 nucleotides match TRBD2. Germline CDR1 is SGHAT and CDR2 is FQNNGV. J lost 8 bases, V lost 3 bases, and 7 bases had no gene match. This CDR3 contains 15 residues. The CDR3 DNA follows: TGTGCCAGCAGCTTTGGCAGCGGGAGGGCACATGAGCAGTTCTTC. This gives the protein CASSFGSGRAHEQFF.

V and J are TRBV6-6 and TRBJ2-3, with unresolved D. The CDR3 has 11 amino acids. Germline CDR1 and CDR2: MNHNY and SVGAGI (reference sequence). V was cut by 2 bases and J by 10 bases, with 7 bases left in between. The CDR3 DNA reads as TGTGCCAGCAGTTACGGATACGCGCAGTATTTT. Translated, it gives CASSYGYAQYF.

This clonotype was found a few times. The chain joins TRBV10-3 to TRBJ2-1, with 8 bases aligning to TRBD2. V lost 6 bases, J lost 8 bases, and 12 bases stayed unmatched. CDR3 length: 15 residues. The germline V gene encodes CDR1 ENHRY and CDR2 SYGVKD. Here the CDR3 DNA reads TGTGCCATCAGATCGGGGGGCAGCGGGAGCTATGAGCAGTTCTTC. Encoded protein: CAIRSGGSGSYEQFF.

Only a few counts were recorded for this clonotype. The chain combines TRBV6-5 with TRBJ2-2, with D hard to call. CDR3 length: 14 residues. V shed 3 bases and J shed 4 bases, with 9 bases lying between them. Germline lookup yields CDR1 MNHEY and CDR2 SVGAGI. CDR3 nucleotides: TGTGCCAGCAGTTATGATTCGGGCACCGGGGAGCTGTTTTTT. Its translation: CASSYDSGTGELFF.

V usage is TRBV12-5 and J usage is TRBJ2-3; 11 nucleotides line up with TRBD1. V shed 3 bases and J 4 bases; nucleotides not matched to a gene: 3. The germline gives CDR1 LGHNT, CDR2 FRNRAP. CDR3 size: 15 residues. The CDR3, as DNA: TGTGCTAGTGGTTTTGCGGGACAGGGGGCAGATACGCAGTATTTT. The encoded protein is CASGFAGQGADTQYF.

V and J are TRBV5-6 and TRBJ2-3, with D tentatively TRBD2 (7 bases). There are 13 residues in the CDR3. Germline values: CDR1 SGHDT, CDR2 YYEEEE. The V end lost 3 bases, the J end lost 6 bases, and 11 bases lay between the germline ends. Here the CDR3 DNA reads TGTGCCAGCAGCTGGGGGGGCTCCGATACGCAGTATTTT. Its translation: CASSWGGSDTQYF.

The V gene is TRBV5-4, the J gene TRBJ1-1; D uncertain. V shed 0 bases and J shed 0 bases, with 9 bases lying between them. The CDR3 is 15 amino acids. From germline, CDR1 is SGHNT and CDR2 YYREEE (reference sequence). The CDR3 region has the DNA TGTGCCAGCAGCTTGGTTGCAGGACTGAACACTGAAGCTTTCTTT. Residues: CASSLVAGLNTEAFF.

The chain couples TRBV6-2 or TRBV6-3 to TRBJ1-1; D perhaps matches TRBD1 (6 bases). The CDR3 totals 15 residues. Germline V gene data show CDR1 as MNHEY and CDR2 as SVGEGT. V was trimmed by 4 bases and J by 5 bases, leaving 17 bases between them. The CDR3 DNA is TGTGCCAGCAGTTCCCCAGGGGCGCTCAAAACTGAAGCTTTCTTT. It codes for CASSSPGALKTEAFF.

The rearrangement links TRBV7-2 to TRBJ2-1; D is perhaps TRBD1 or TRBD2 (5 bases each). Germline CDR1 and CDR2: SGHTA and FQGNSA. The CDR3 is 14 amino acids. Trimming removed 5 bases from V and 9 bases from J, with 17 bases in between. CDR3: CASSRPGVQGEQFF. The CDR3 nucleotides are TGTGCCAGCAGCCGGCCCGGGGTCCAGGGTGAGCAGTTCTTC.

This clonotype was seen at least ten times. J is TRBJ1-1 and V is TRBV7-2, with TRBD1 matching over 8 bases. Germline V gene lookup returns CDR1 SGHTA and CDR2 FQGNSA. With 5 bases clipped from V and 7 bases from J, the junction kept 9 bases outside the gene matches. CDR3 length: 14 amino acids. The CDR3 DNA reads TGTGCCAGCAGCACAGGACAGGGAGTGATTGAAGCTTTCTTT. The encoded protein is CASSTGQGVIEAFF. The variable domain in full, completed from reference TRBV7-2 and TRBJ1-1, reads GAGVSQSPSNKVTEKGKDVELRCDPISGHTALYWYRQSLGQGLEFLIYFQGNSAPDKSGLPSDRFSAERTGGSVSTLTIQRTQQEDSAVYLCASSTGQGVIEAFFGQGTRLTVV.

This clonotype was recorded at least ten times. In DNA form, the CDR3 reads TGTGCCAGCAGCTTCAATGGACAGGTTTTCACTGAAGCTTTCTTT. Translation: CASSFNGQVFTEAFF. The V and J genes are TRBV7-2 and TRBJ1-1; 7 bases map to TRBD1. The CDR3 consists of 15 residues. The junction had 8 bases not matched to a gene; V was cut back by 3 bases and J by 4 bases. The germline V gene has CDR1 SGHTA and CDR2 FQGNSA.

This clonotype came up many times. The chain uses TRBV7-6 and TRBJ2-7; no definite D call. The CDR3 is made up of 15 amino acids. Germline CDR1 reads SGHVS; CDR2 reads FNYEAQ. V shed 2 bases and J shed 2 bases, with 13 bases lying between them. In nucleotides, the CDR3 is TGTGCCAGCAGCTTATCGGCCGGGCAGACCTACGAGCAGTACGTC. It yields the protein CASSLSAGQTYEQYV.

This clonotype was picked up a small number of times. The chain carries TRBV19 and TRBJ2-2; D remains ambiguous. V gave up 8 bases and J gave up 5 bases, with 15 bases separating them. Per the germline V gene, CDR1 is LNHDA and CDR2 is SQIVND (reference sequence). The CDR3 totals 14 residues. The CDR3: CASGPRYVTGELFF. The CDR3 coding sequence is TGTGCCAGTGGACCGCGGTACGTGACCGGGGAGCTGTTTTTT.

This clonotype was seen repeatedly, ten times or more. The V and J genes are TRBV4-1 and TRBJ2-4; D possibly uses TRBD1 or TRBD2 (6 bases each). V was cut by 6 bases and J by 9 bases, with 24 bases left in between. The CDR3 is 16 residues long. The germline V gene has CDR1 MGHRA and CDR2 YSYEKL. CDR3 DNA sequence: TGCGCCAGCAGTCCCTGGGACACCCTGGTCGGGAGCATTCAGTACTTC. It encodes CASSPWDTLVGSIQYF.

The genes are TRBV2 and TRBJ2-3; D is unclear. The CDR3 loop spans 13 amino acids. V lost 3 bases and J lost 4, with 8 bases in between. CDR1 SNHLY and CDR2 FYNNEI come from the germline V gene. Written as DNA, the CDR3 is TGTGCCAGCAGTGAGGGGATGGCAGATACGCAGTATTTT. Translating it yields CASSEGMADTQYF.

The genes are TRBV6-5 and TRBJ2-3; tentatively, D is TRBD2 (5 bases). The CDR3 extends over 16 amino acids. Germline-derived CDR1 and CDR2 are MNHEY and SVGAGI. Trimming stripped 8 bases from V and 0 bases from J, with 18 bases between. The CDR3 spells CASSEQRTTSTDTQYF. CDR3 DNA sequence: TGTGCCAGCTCCGAGCAGCGGACGACAAGCACAGATACGCAGTATTTT.